The 22 T cell receptor beta chains listed next were all sequenced from one sample in a study of blood T cell repertoires in COVID-19 (dated by TCRdb to 2020 to 2022). The method behind the library was the immunoSEQ multiplex PCR assay. TCRdb stores this immuneACCESS table with in-frame sequences only. Part of the clones is absent; in the studies checked, under half of the shortfall reflects unresolved V genes, and no reason is known for the rest. In this sample the table shows about 250,000 clones, almost 85% of which occur a single time. Around 10% of the sample is in the top ten clones. What was sequenced was PBMCs or T cells enriched from blood (not recorded which). These receptor sequences come from a woman aged 45-65 years with acute COVID-19.

This rearrangement joins TRBV9 to TRBJ2-7; 8 positions agree with TRBD1. The CDR3 contains 14 residues. V shed 5 bases, J shed 3 bases, and the junction held 7 bases outside the gene matches. The germline CDR1 and CDR2 sequences are SGDLS and YYNGEE. The CDR3 loop reads CASSPGTGLYEQYF. The CDR3 DNA sequence: TGTGCCAGCAGTCCCGGGACAGGACTCTACGAGCAGTACTTC.

The V gene is TRBV6-2 or TRBV6-3, the J gene TRBJ1-3; perhaps TRBD1 as D (6 bases). With 5 bases removed from V and 4 bases from J, the gap between germline ends came to 18 bases. Germline CDR1 is MNHEY and CDR2 is SVGEGT. The CDR3 is 16 amino acids. The CDR3 reads CASSADRPHAGNTIYF. The CDR3 nucleotides read TGTGCCAGCAGTGCCGACAGGCCTCATGCCGGAAACACCATATATTTT.

The chain uses TRBV6-5 and TRBJ1-2; D unresolved. Germline CDR1 is MNHEY and CDR2 is SVGAGI. Trimming pared 1 base from V and 4 bases from J, leaving 16 bases between. This CDR3 spans 16 amino acids. CDR3 protein: CASSYLAGKAVYGYTF. CDR3 nucleotide sequence: TGTGCCAGCAGTTACTTGGCAGGAAAGGCCGTCTATGGCTACACCTTC.

The gene calls are TRBV7-9 and TRBJ1-2; TRBD1 aligns across 7 bases. V was clipped by 5 bases and J by 4 bases; unmatched bases: 7. Germline CDR1 and CDR2: SEHNR and FQNEAQ (reference sequence). The CDR3 spans 14 residues. As DNA, the CDR3 is TGTGCCAGCAGCACCACAGGGGTCGGCTATGGCTACACCTTC. Its protein product is CASSTTGVGYGYTF.

V and J are TRBV5-6 and TRBJ1-5; 7 bases match TRBD1. The CDR3 has 15 residues. With V trimmed by 5 bases and J by 5 bases, 10 bases remained unmatched. The germline V gene encodes CDR1 SGHDT and CDR2 YYEEEE. As DNA, the CDR3 is TGTGCCAGCAGTCATGGGCGGACAGGTTATCAGCCCCAGCATTTT. Its protein product is CASSHGRTGYQPQHF.

The chain employs TRBV5-3 and TRBJ1-5; 8 bases are a match to TRBD1. TRBV5-3 has ORF status, its function being uncertain. The ends lost 4 bases at V and 0 bases at J; junction bases unmatched: 15. The CDR3 is 19 residues long. The CDR3 DNA follows: TGTGCCAGAAGCAAGGAAGGGACAGGAGCTATCTATAGCAATCAGCCCCAGCATTTT. It yields the protein CARSKEGTGAIYSNQPQHF.

The chain links TRBV7-7 to TRBJ2-3; 9 bases fit TRBD2. Germline V gene lookup returns CDR1 SSHAT and CDR2 FNYEAQ (reference sequence). The J segment lost 0 bases and the V segment lost 5 bases, leaving 6 bases of the junction unmatched. This CDR3 has 16 amino acids. This CDR3 is CASSQGTSHSTDTQYF. In nucleotides, the CDR3 is TGTGCCAGCAGCCAGGGGACTAGCCATAGCACAGATACGCAGTATTTT.

The chain employs TRBV6-7 and TRBJ1-3, with TRBD1 matching over 7 bases. TRBV6-7 is sorted into the ORF group, with uncertain function. V lost 7 bases to trimming and J lost 1 base; unmatched junction nucleotides: 10. This CDR3 comprises 16 residues. Written as DNA, the CDR3 is TGTGCCAGCACGGGTAAGGGGGCACTTTCTGGAAACACCATATATTTT. Translating gives CASTGKGALSGNTIYF.

V is TRBV30 and J is TRBJ2-1; 7 bases are a match to TRBD1. Germline V lookup: CDR1 GTSNPN, CDR2 SVGIG (reference sequence). This CDR3 has 15 amino acids. V was pared by 3 bases and J by 3 bases, with 8 bases of the junction left unmatched. The chain's CDR3 is CAWSPGTAHYNEQFF. In nucleotides, the CDR3 is TGTGCCTGGAGCCCCGGGACAGCCCACTACAATGAGCAGTTCTTC.

This clone appeared a single time. Sequence at one end of the junction differs from germline and may be a read error. The chain recombines TRBV7-7 with TRBJ2-2; D possibly corresponds to TRBD2 (5 bases). The CDR3 has 15 residues. Germline values: CDR1 SSHAT, CDR2 FNYEAQ (reference sequence). CDR3 coding DNA: TGTGCTAGCAGCTTAGAGAGCGGAGGCACCGGGGAGCTGTTTTTT. It translates to CASSLESGGTGELFF.

Turning to this clone: This CDR3 is also generated by other DNA sequences in the sample. DNA of the CDR3: TGTGCCAGCAGTTTACAGGGGAATTATGGCTACACCTTC. As protein: CASSLQGNYGYTF. The rearrangement joins TRBV12-3 or TRBV12-4 to TRBJ1-2; D is perhaps TRBD1 (6 bases). The CDR3 spans 13 residues. V shed 2 bases and J shed 5 bases, with 9 bases lying between them.

A few counts support this clone. The rearrangement uses TRBV19 and TRBJ1-2; 9 bases align to TRBD1. Germline CDR1 is LNHDA and CDR2 is SQIVND (reference sequence). With 5 bases clipped from V and 0 bases from J, the junction kept 7 bases outside the gene matches. The CDR3 length is 16 residues. CDR3 nucleotide sequence: TGTGCCAGTAGTGCATCCGGGACAGGGACTAACTATGGCTACACCTTC. Amino acid sequence: CASSASGTGTNYGYTF.

V and J are TRBV6-5 and TRBJ1-6; D is possibly TRBD1 (5 bases). Between the trimmed V and J ends, which lost 8 bases and 0 bases, there was a span of 11 bases. The CDR3 is 15 residues long. Germline lookup yields CDR1 MNHEY and CDR2 SVGAGI. The CDR3 nucleotides read TGTGCCAGCGGGGGGGTGGGCTCCTATAATTCACCCCTCCACTTT. Its translation is CASGGVGSYNSPLHF.

The chain is built from TRBV10-2 and TRBJ2-2; the match to TRBD2 covers 7 bases. With V trimmed by 6 bases and J by 6 bases, 7 bases remained unmatched. CDR1 is WSHSY, CDR2 SAAADI, per germline. The length of the CDR3 is 14 residues. The DNA of the CDR3 is TGCGCCAGCAGAAGCGGGGCGCCGGCCGGGGAGCTGTTTTTT. Residues: CASRSGAPAGELFF.

CDR3 in amino acids: CASSLVGSLADTQYF. CDR3 DNA sequence: TGTGCCAGCAGCTTAGTCGGTAGTCTCGCAGATACGCAGTATTTT. V and J are TRBV7-9 and TRBJ2-3, with D unresolved. Per the germline V gene, CDR1 is SEHNR and CDR2 is FQNEAQ (reference sequence). The CDR3 is made up of 15 amino acids. V was clipped by 1 base and J by 4 bases, with 12 bases between them.

The rearrangement uses TRBV10-1 and TRBJ2-3; 9 bases align to TRBD1. This CDR3 comprises 15 residues. V lost 2 bases and J lost 2; bases outside the gene matches: 2. CDR1 is WNHNN and CDR2 is SYGVQD in the germline V gene (reference sequence). The CDR3 region has the DNA TGCGCCAGCAGTGAGGGACAGGGGCCCACAGATACGCAGTATTTT. This sequence encodes CASSEGQGPTDTQYF.

The chain combines TRBV5-1 with TRBJ2-1; 9 nucleotides align to TRBD2. This CDR3 is 17 amino acids long. Germline V CDR1 and CDR2: SGHRS, YFSETQ. The trim removed 0 bases at V and 6 bases at J, leaving 10 bases unmatched. The CDR3 nucleotides are TGCGCCAGCAGCTTGGAAAGGCCAAGCGGGGGGAGCAATGAGCAGTTCTTC. This translates into CASSLERPSGGSNEQFF.

On this clone: This sequence may be a read error, since a much larger clone differs from it by one base. The chain carries TRBV5-4 and TRBJ2-7; the match to TRBD1 covers 7 bases. Germline-derived CDR1 and CDR2 are SGHNT and YYREEE (reference sequence). The CDR3 loop spans 13 amino acids. Trimming took 4 bases from V and 2 from J; bases not matched to a gene: 3. As DNA, the CDR3 is TGTGCCAGCAGCGGGGACAGAACCTACGAGCAGTACTTC. Translation gives CASSGDRTYEQYF.

The chain employs TRBV3-1 (or the pseudogene TRBV3-2) and TRBJ2-7; D might be TRBD1 (6 bases). Trimming stripped 4 bases from V and 3 bases from J, with 10 bases between. This CDR3 region has 13 residues. Germline V lookup: CDR1 LGHDT, CDR2 YNNKEL (reference sequence). CDR3 sequence (DNA): TGTGCCAGCAGCCGGGACATATTCTACGAGCAGTACTTC. It yields the protein CASSRDIFYEQYF.

The chain joins TRBV5-4 to TRBJ1-2; D is possibly TRBD1 (5 bases). The CDR3 runs to 13 residues. The germline gives CDR1 SGHNT, CDR2 YYREEE (reference sequence). V shed 2 bases and J shed 8 bases, with 13 bases lying between them. The CDR3 bases are TGTGCCAGCAGCTTCGACCAGGGCAGCGGCTACACCTTC. Residues: CASSFDQGSGYTF.

This sequence joins TRBV5-4 and TRBJ2-5; 7 bases are a match to TRBD2. The CDR3 has 14 residues. Germline V lookup: CDR1 SGHNT, CDR2 YYREEE (reference sequence). The ends lost 5 bases at V and 2 bases at J; junction bases unmatched: 6. CDR3 sequence: CASSGGVKQETQYF. The CDR3 region has the DNA TGTGCCAGCAGTGGGGGGGTAAAACAAGAGACCCAGTACTTC. The variable domain in full, with the rest retrieved from reference TRBV5-4 and TRBJ2-5, is ETGVTQSPTHLIKTRGQQVTLRCSSQSGHNTVSWYQQALGQGPQFIFQYYREEENGRGNFPPRFSGLQFPNYSSELNVNALELDDSALYLCASSGGVKQETQYFGPGTRLLVL.

The chain links TRBV11-2 to TRBJ2-1; 7 positions match TRBD1. This CDR3 has 16 amino acids. With 0 bases clipped from V and 6 bases from J, the junction kept 8 bases outside the gene matches. CDR1 is SGHAT, CDR2 FQNNGV, per germline. The CDR3 is CASSLDLGQLGNEQFF. CDR3 DNA: TGTGCCAGCAGCTTAGATCTGGGACAGTTGGGCAATGAGCAGTTCTTC.